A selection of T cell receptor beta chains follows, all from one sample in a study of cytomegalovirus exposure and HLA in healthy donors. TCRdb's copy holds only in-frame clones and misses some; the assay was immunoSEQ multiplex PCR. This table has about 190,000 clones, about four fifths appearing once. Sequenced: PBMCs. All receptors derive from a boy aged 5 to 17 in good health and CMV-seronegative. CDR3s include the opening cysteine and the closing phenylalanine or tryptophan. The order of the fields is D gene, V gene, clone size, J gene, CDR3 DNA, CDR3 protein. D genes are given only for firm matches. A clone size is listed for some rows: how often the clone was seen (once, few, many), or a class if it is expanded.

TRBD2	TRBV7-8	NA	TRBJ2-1	TGTGCCAGCAGCTTACTGGGACTAGCGGGAGGGGGGTATCACAATGAGCAGTTCTTC	CASSLLGLAGGGYHNEQFF
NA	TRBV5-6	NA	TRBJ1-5	TGTGCCAGCAGCTTGAGGGAGAATCAGCCCCAGCATTTT	CASSLRENQPQHF
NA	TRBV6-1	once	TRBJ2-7	TGTGCCAGCAGAAGACAGACCTACGAGCAGTACTTC	CASRRQTYEQYF
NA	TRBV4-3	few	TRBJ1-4	TGCGCCAGCAGCCACACCCTCGCGGGGGTAGTCGAAAAACTGTTTTTT	CASSHTLAGVVEKLFF
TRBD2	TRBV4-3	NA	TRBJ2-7	TGCGCCAGCAGCCAAGATATCGGAGCGGGGGGCCTTCTCTACGAGCAGTACTTC	CASSQDIGAGGLLYEQYF
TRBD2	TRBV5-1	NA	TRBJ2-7	TGCGCCAGCAGCGGAAAACTAGCGGGAGGGTACAACGAGCAGTACTTC	CASSGKLAGGYNEQYF
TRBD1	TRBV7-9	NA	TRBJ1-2	TGTGCCAGCAGCCCCGGGACAGGCTATGGCTACACCTTC	CASSPGTGYGYTF
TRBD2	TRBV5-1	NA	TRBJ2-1	TGCGCCAGCAGCTTTAATAGCGGGAGCGCGTATGAGCAGTTCTTC	CASSFNSGSAYEQFF
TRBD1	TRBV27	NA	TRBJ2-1	TGTGCCAGCGGCGGGTCGGGACAGGGACAGTTCTTC	CASGGSGQGQFF
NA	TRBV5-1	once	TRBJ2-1	TGCGCCAGCAGCTTGGCGGCGGCCAATGAGCAGTTCTTC	CASSLAAANEQFF